This T cell receptor (beta chain) was captured by sequencing in a study of patients and donors after allogeneic stem cell transplantation. Each CDR3 protein gets one entry after TCRdb re-called the RT-PCR reads with MiXCR. The profile covers some 880,000 distinct CDR3 sequences, with about 20% appearing a single time and under 6.5% taken by the ten largest. This TCR derives from a human donor who was either an allogeneic HSCT recipient or a stem cell or donor lymphocyte infusion donor (not recorded which). It is not recorded whose cells these are; they may come from a transplant donor. Material: blood, either unsorted or a sorted T cell fraction (not recorded which).

CDR3 protein: CASSVGDRGYTF. The CDR3 nucleotides are TGTGCCAGCAGTGTGGGGGATCGTGGCTACACCTTC. V gene TRBV2 combines with J gene TRBJ1-2; possible D gene TRBD1, 5 bases. The CDR3 runs to 12 residues. V lost 4 bases, J lost 7 bases, and 10 bases lay in between. Germline CDR1 reads SNHLY; CDR2 reads FYNNEI.